This entry lists 24 T cell receptor beta chains sequenced from one sample in a study of CD8+ T cells in alopecia areata. Reverse transcribed after extraction, RNA yielded cDNA as the sequencing template. Sequencing used immunoSEQ multiplex PCR; TCRdb keeps in-frame clones, though not all of them. The table records about 120,000 clones, 55% to 65% of them present only once. Sequences were obtained from CD4+ T cells sorted from blood. Every receptor here comes from a human donor in good health.

This clone was seen a handful of times. The rearrangement links TRBV2 to TRBJ1-2; 9 bases map to TRBD1. Germline V lookup: CDR1 SNHLY, CDR2 FYNNEI. The V and J ends lost 4 bases and 7 bases, in that order; junction bases with no gene match: 10. The length of the CDR3 is 15 residues. CDR3: CASSVNPGQGSGYTF. CDR3 nucleotides: TGTGCCAGCAGTGTTAACCCGGGACAGGGATCTGGCTACACCTTC.

The table lists this clone with a few counts. This chain links TRBV7-2 with TRBJ2-4; TRBD2 agrees at 7 bases. CDR1 and CDR2 (germline): SGHTA, FQGNSA. CDR3 size: 15 residues. Losses at the gene ends were 5 bases for V and 10 bases for J; bases not matched to a gene: 14. This CDR3 reads CASSGTNSQHAIQYF. Here the CDR3 DNA reads TGTGCCAGCAGCGGGACTAACTCCCAGCATGCGATTCAGTACTTC. Full variable domain (remainder filled in from reference TRBV7-2 and TRBJ2-4): GAGVSQSPSNKVTEKGKDVELRCDPISGHTALYWYRQSLGQGLEFLIYFQGNSAPDKSGLPSDRFSAERTGGSVSTLTIQRTQQEDSAVYLCASSGTNSQHAIQYFGAGTRLSVL.

This clone was detected once. The chain joins TRBV2 to TRBJ2-2; possible D gene TRBD1, 6 bases. The germline CDR1 and CDR2 sequences are SNHLY and FYNNEI. The V and J ends lost 5 bases and 0 bases respectively, with 10 bases between them. CDR3 length equals 15 residues. The DNA for the CDR3 is TGTGCCAGCAGTCCCCGGACAGCGAACACCGGGGAGCTGTTTTTT. Translating it yields CASSPRTANTGELFF.

This clone was detected a few times. Germline is not matched at one junction end, which may reflect a read error. V gene TRBV23-1 combines with J gene TRBJ2-7; D unresolved. TRBV23-1 has ORF status, its function being uncertain. There are 11 residues in the CDR3. The CDR3 region has the DNA TGCGCCAGCAGTCCCTCCCCGGCGGTCGGCTTC. Translated: CASSPSPAVGF.

This clone was observed once. The chain is built from TRBV5-4 and TRBJ2-5, with 8 bases matching TRBD2. Germline CDR1 and CDR2: SGHNT and YYREEE (reference sequence). Unmatched junction bases numbered 2, after V lost 0 bases and J lost 4 bases. The CDR3 sequence is 14 residues long. Here the CDR3 DNA reads TGTGCCAGCAGCTTGGCGGGGGGGTCAGAGACCCAGTACTTC. This sequence encodes CASSLAGGSETQYF. Full variable domain (missing parts from reference TRBV5-4 and TRBJ2-5): ETGVTQSPTHLIKTRGQQVTLRCSSQSGHNTVSWYQQALGQGPQFIFQYYREEENGRGNFPPRFSGLQFPNYSSELNVNALELDDSALYLCASSLAGGSETQYFGPGTRLLVL.

The chain carries TRBV4-1 and TRBJ1-1; D is ambiguous. This CDR3 is 16 amino acids long. CDR1 and CDR2 (germline): MGHRA, YSYEKL. Trimming took off 6 bases at V and 1 base at J, with 18 bases between the two ends. CDR3 loop: CASRHNTIKRNTEAFF. The CDR3 DNA sequence: TGCGCCAGCAGGCATAATACAATCAAAAGGAACACTGAAGCTTTCTTT.

This chain links TRBV4-1 with TRBJ1-2; 11 bases match TRBD1. The junction had 5 bases not matched to a gene; V was cut back by 4 bases and J by 4 bases. This CDR3 is 15 amino acids long. Germline CDR1 reads MGHRA; CDR2 reads YSYEKL. The CDR3 loop reads CASSPGQGVGYGYTF. The CDR3 DNA reads as TGCGCCAGCAGCCCGGGACAGGGGGTCGGCTATGGCTACACCTTC.

V and J are TRBV7-2 and TRBJ1-6; D unresolved. The ends were cut back, 4 bases at V and 0 bases at J, with 16 bases in the middle. This CDR3 region has 18 residues. Germline V gene lookup returns CDR1 SGHTA and CDR2 FQGNSA. The CDR3 region has the DNA TGTGCCAGCAGCTCCGGCTGGACGGCGAGCTCCTATAATTCACCCCTCCACTTT. This sequence encodes CASSSGWTASSYNSPLHF.

This clone has only a few counts. The chain is built from TRBV29-1 and TRBJ2-7; TRBD1 aligns across 8 bases. The CDR3 runs to 12 residues. The germline V gene has CDR1 SQVTM and CDR2 ANQGSEA. V was pared by 1 base and J by 4 bases, with 0 bases of the junction left unmatched. The CDR3 protein is CSVEGTGYEQYF. DNA of the CDR3: TGCAGCGTTGAAGGGACAGGGTACGAGCAGTACTTC.

The chain joins TRBV5-1 to TRBJ2-5; 7 nucleotides agree with TRBD2. CDR1 SGHRS and CDR2 YFSETQ come from the germline V gene. The CDR3 is 12 amino acids. V was clipped by 8 bases and J by 3 bases; unmatched bases: 4. CDR3 nucleotides: TGCGCCAGTCAGAGCGGGGAAGAGACCCAGTACTTC. Translated, it gives CASQSGEETQYF.

The genes are TRBV5-1 and TRBJ2-7; perhaps TRBD2 as D (6 bases). Germline CDR1 and CDR2: SGHRS and YFSETQ. The germline V and J ends were trimmed by 4 bases and 5 bases, with 13 bases remaining between them. This CDR3 has 13 residues. CDR3 in amino acids: CASSPEGRDEQYF. The CDR3 nucleotides read TGCGCCAGCAGCCCGGAGGGTCGGGACGAGCAGTACTTC.

The chain recombines TRBV5-1 with TRBJ1-6; D remains ambiguous. With 4 bases removed from V and 8 bases from J, the gap between germline ends came to 13 bases. Per germline, CDR1 SGHRS and CDR2 YFSETQ. The CDR3 extends over 14 amino acids. In nucleotides, the CDR3 is TGCGCCAGCAGCCGGACGGTCTCGGATTCACCCCTCCACTTT. The encoded protein is CASSRTVSDSPLHF.

The rearrangement uses TRBV7-7 and TRBJ1-2, with 7 bases lining up with TRBD1. CDR1 is SSHAT and CDR2 is FNYEAQ in the germline V gene (reference sequence). This CDR3 contains 15 residues. The V segment lost 5 bases and the J segment 0 bases; nucleotides outside the gene matches: 6. The CDR3 nucleotides read TGTGCCAGCAGCCTCAGGGGGTTGACTAACTATGGCTACACCTTC. It codes for CASSLRGLTNYGYTF.

This chain links TRBV5-1 with TRBJ1-5; D call uncertain. The CDR3 loop spans 14 amino acids. The ends were cut back, 5 bases at V and 2 bases at J, with 11 bases in the middle. The V gene's germline CDR1 is SGHRS and CDR2 YFSETQ. Written as DNA, the CDR3 is TGCGCCAGCAGTTCCAGACCTGGCAATCAGCCCCAGCATTTT. This gives the protein CASSSRPGNQPQHF.

This chain connects TRBV9 to TRBJ1-2; 9 bases match TRBD1. After removal of 4 bases from V and 4 bases from J, the junction contained 8 bases not matched to a gene. This CDR3 is built from 15 residues. From germline, CDR1 is SGDLS and CDR2 YYNGEE. The CDR3 protein is CASSTRQGVSYGYTF. CDR3 DNA sequence: TGTGCCAGCAGCACAAGACAGGGGGTATCCTATGGCTACACCTTC. Looking up the rest from reference TRBV9 and TRBJ1-2 gives the full variable domain: DSGVTQTPKHLITATGQRVTLRCSPRSGDLSVYWYQQSLDQGLQFLIQYYNGEERAKGNILERFSAQQFPDLHSELNLSSLELGDSALYFCASSTRQGVSYGYTFGSGTRLTVV.

This chain links TRBV5-1 with TRBJ2-3, with D possibly matching TRBD2 (5 bases). The V gene's germline CDR1 is SGHRS and CDR2 YFSETQ. The CDR3 length is 14 residues. Trimming left V 4 bases short and J 2 bases short, with 11 bases between. The DNA of the CDR3 is TGCGCCAGCAGCCGGAGCGGCTTCACAGATACGCAGTATTTT. Translated, it gives CASSRSGFTDTQYF.

The sample holds one count of this clone. The chain is built from TRBV29-1 and TRBJ2-1; 9 nucleotides align to TRBD1. Germline V lookup: CDR1 SQVTM, CDR2 ANQGSEA. Unmatched junction bases numbered 6, after V lost 7 bases and J lost 8 bases. The CDR3 runs to 12 residues. DNA of the CDR3: TGCAGCGCTGGACAGGGGTCCTATGAGCAGTTCTTC. As protein: CSAGQGSYEQFF.

J is TRBJ1-5 and V is TRBV30, with a possible D match to TRBD1 (6 bases). The germline V and J ends were trimmed by 1 base and 0 bases, with 13 bases remaining between them. CDR1 GTSNPN and CDR2 SVGIG come from the germline V gene (reference sequence). The CDR3 contains 16 residues. In nucleotides, the CDR3 is TGTGCCTGGAGTGGCCCCGGCAGGGGTAGCAATCAGCCCCAGCATTTT. This codes for CAWSGPGRGSNQPQHF.

This sequence joins TRBV6-5 and TRBJ1-3, with D hard to call. This CDR3 is 14 amino acids long. Germline loops: CDR1 MNHEY, CDR2 SVGAGI. Trimming cost V 5 bases and J 0 bases, with 8 bases left between them. CDR3 DNA sequence: TGTGCCAGCAGTCAACGGCCCTCTGGAAACACCATATATTTT. It encodes CASSQRPSGNTIYF.

The chain links TRBV7-2 to TRBJ1-2; TRBD1 might be the D (6 bases). Between the trimmed V and J ends, which lost 1 base and 4 bases, there was a span of 7 bases. Germline CDR1 reads SGHTA; CDR2 reads FQGNSA. This CDR3 is 13 amino acids long. The CDR3 sequence is CASSLGGGYGYTF. The CDR3 coding sequence is TGTGCCAGCAGCTTAGGAGGGGGCTATGGCTACACCTTC.

CDR3 amino acids: CSVVTDNQPQHF. As DNA, the CDR3 is TGCAGCGTAGTGACAGACAATCAGCCCCAGCATTTT. The V call is TRBV29-1, the J call TRBJ1-5; a possible D gene is TRBD1 (5 bases). The CDR3 sequence is 12 residues long. Trimming took 6 bases from V and 3 from J, leaving 9 bases between them. Germline V CDR1 and CDR2: SQVTM, ANQGSEA.

The rearrangement joins TRBV7-8 to TRBJ2-3, with D unclear. V dropped 3 bases and J dropped 3 bases, with 7 bases sitting between them. The CDR3 covers 13 residues. Looked up from germline, CDR1 is SGHVS and CDR2 is FQNEAQ. The CDR3: CASSFRRTDTQYF. The CDR3 DNA sequence: TGTGCCAGCAGCTTCCGCAGGACAGATACGCAGTATTTT. The complete variable domain, with remaining parts taken from reference TRBV7-8 and TRBJ2-3, reads GAGVSQSPRYKVAKRGQDVALRCDPISGHVSLFWYQQALGQGPEFLTYFQNEAQLDKSGLPSDRFFAERPEGSVSTLKIQRTQQEDSAVYLCASSFRRTDTQYFGPGTRLTVL.

The table lists this clone with a count of one. The chain carries TRBV6-5 and TRBJ2-4, with 11 bases lining up with TRBD2. Germline CDR1 and CDR2: MNHEY and SVGAGI. CDR3 size: 15 residues. J lost 7 bases, V lost 4 bases, and 6 bases had no gene match. CDR3 sequence: CASSSPTSGSNIQYF. The CDR3 region has the DNA TGTGCCAGCAGTTCACCTACTAGCGGGAGTAACATTCAGTACTTC.

The chain carries TRBV29-1 and TRBJ2-1; 15 bases line up with TRBD2. The germline V gene encodes CDR1 SQVTM and CDR2 ANQGSEA. The J segment lost 0 bases and the V segment lost 3 bases, leaving 6 bases of the junction unmatched. The CDR3 runs to 18 residues. As DNA, the CDR3 is TGCAGCGTTGAGGGACTAGCGGGGGGCCTTAGCTCCTACAATGAGCAGTTCTTC. Translated: CSVEGLAGGLSSYNEQFF.